This T cell receptor (beta chain) was captured by sequencing in a study of ipilimumab plus nivolumab after autologous stem cell transplantation. Profiled with immunoSEQ multiplex PCR; TCRdb holds only in-frame clones, not every one. This sample carries 15,000 to 20,000 clones, around 82% of them seen once, and the ten largest clones take less than 8%. This clonotype originated in a male donor with diffuse large B-cell lymphoma. Sequences were derived from PBMCs, sampled in a trial of ipilimumab plus nivolumab as post-transplant consolidation.

The CDR3 sequence is CASRLSGTGDPGEAFF. The CDR3 DNA follows: TGTGCCAGCAGGTTGTCCGGGACAGGGGATCCGGGCGAAGCTTTCTTT. The chain is built from TRBV7-3 and TRBJ1-1; 10 bases match TRBD1. Germline loops: CDR1 SGHTA, CDR2 FQGTGA. With 6 bases clipped from V and 8 bases from J, the junction kept 15 bases outside the gene matches. This CDR3 has 16 residues. The variable domain in full, completed from reference TRBV7-3 and TRBJ1-1, reads GAGVSQTPSNKVTEKGKYVELRCDPISGHTALYWYRQSLGQGPEFLIYFQGTGAADDSGLPNDRFFAVRPEGSVSTLKIQRTERGDSAVYLCASRLSGTGDPGEAFFGQGTRLTVV.